This T cell receptor beta chain appears in the sequencing data of a study of blood T cells in healthy people across ages. Trimming cost V 3 bases and J 2 bases; bases outside gene matches: 12. Germline CDR1 is ENHRY and CDR2 is SYGVKD. The CDR3 length is 17 residues. Donation came from healthy Caucasian individuals in Russia who were aged 6 to 90. Combining a sample-barcoded 5' primer with a J-beta primer mix, a second PCR ran for roughly 7 to 12 cycles. MiXCR, applied by TCRdb to the 5' RACE reads, yields one record per CDR3 protein. Among roughly 560,000 distinct CDR3 sequences listed, 20% to 30% were seen once. This same sample was also part of a study on T cells of mothers and their children.

The sample taken for sequencing was blood. This chain uses TRBV10-3 with TRBJ2-7; 8 bases line up with TRBD2. This receptor was obtained from a boy younger than 18 in good health. CDR3 residues: CAISEIRRLASPYEQYF. The DNA of the CDR3 is TGTGCCATCAGTGAAATCCGAAGACTAGCGTCACCCTACGAGCAGTACTTC.